This T cell receptor (beta chain) comes out of a study of T cell responses to AZD1222 COVID-19 vaccine. Study-wide results and limits: Spike-specific TCR repertoires showed rising breadth and depth after two AZD1222 doses. Donors were mostly white British, more females; clonal diversity possibly underestimated. At 160-218 and 743-854, vaccine-associated CD4 TCRs were dominant, and they spanned spike.

Measured with immunoSEQ multiplex PCR; TCRdb has only the in-frame clones, and not every one. Of about 120,000 clones listed, more than 85% are singletons. Notes on this clone: Its antigen is as yet unknown.

Germline values: CDR1 MNHEY, CDR2 SMNVEV (reference sequence). Trimming stripped 6 bases from V and 0 bases from J, with 30 bases between. This CDR3 spans 21 amino acids. Sequencing used peripheral blood, obtained on day 0 of AZD1222 vaccination. This sequence originates from an adult in good health. The V and J genes are TRBV27 and TRBJ1-3; D is unresolved. CDR3 sequence (DNA): TGTGCCAGCAGATCTTCTAGGATCGGGCCTAGGGCCCTTATCTCTGGAAACACCATATATTTT. Its protein product is CASRSSRIGPRALISGNTIYF.